This T cell receptor beta chain is from a study of blood T cells in healthy people across ages. Study as a whole: Through template switching, about one barcoded beta molecule was captured per two T cells, as measured in model experiments. Points from the study as a whole: Since the PBMCs were unsorted, naive and antigen-experienced cells could not be conclusively compared.

About this clonotype itself: Its antigen is as yet unknown. A read error is possible here, since a much larger clone lies one base away.

The use of a sample-barcoded 5' primer and a J-beta primer mix characterized a second PCR of about 7 to 12 cycles. CDR3-containing paired-end reads numbered at least 3 million in each sample. Via MiXCR, TCRdb re-called the 5' RACE reads, giving one row per CDR3 protein. Here the sample spans hundreds of thousands of distinct CDR3 sequences, around two fifths being singletons. Trimming took off 4 bases at V and 13 bases at J, with 17 bases between the two ends. The CDR3 spans 13 residues. CDR1 is ENHRY and CDR2 is SYGVKD in the germline V gene. The rearrangement joins TRBV10-3 to TRBJ2-4; D might be TRBD1 or TRBD2, each matching 6 bases. This receptor was taken from a man aged 55 to 69 in good health. The specimen sequenced was blood. CDR3 bases: TGTGCCATCAGTGGAGGGGGAGGCAATGAGCAGTACTTC. Encoded protein: CAISGGGGNEQYF.